This TCR beta chain was profiled in a study of T-cell memory formation after mild COVID-19. The J segment lost 2 bases and the V segment lost 4 bases, leaving 6 bases of the junction unmatched. CDR1 and CDR2 from the germline V gene are ENHRY and SYGVKD. The CDR3 length is 15 residues. There are many counts of this clonotype. TCRdb re-called the 5' RACE reads with MiXCR, one entry per CDR3 protein. This table has about 610,000 distinct CDR3 sequences, roughly 17% appearing once. Sequencing used PBMCs or a T cell subset sorted from them (not recorded which). V usage is TRBV10-3 and J usage is TRBJ2-5; 8 nucleotides match TRBD2. This clonotype was obtained from an adult woman who had mild COVID-19 (a few samples of this study predate the infection). Cell type and time point are not known. The CDR3 coding sequence is TGTGCCATCAGTGCGGGGGGGACCAATCAAGAGACCCAGTACTTC. The encoded protein is CAISAGGTNQETQYF.